One T cell receptor (beta chain) is described in this entry. Its antigen is unknown. Per-base quality was not reported, and no clone a single base away is much larger than it. The cohort comprised 666 healthy bone marrow donors. At the time of sampling, all cohort members were nominally healthy, though unrecorded immune exposures were likely present. Of the 666 cohort members, about 290 had a positive CMV serostatus and 350 to 450 had a negative one, while no CMV serostatus was recorded for the donor. Each donor provided a peripheral blood sample, and peripheral blood mononuclear cells were used for TCR beta sequencing. Genomic DNA was extracted from the blood cell samples with the Qiagen DNeasy Blood Extraction Kit. Library prep was done by the immunoSEQ multiplex PCR assay. For the multiplex PCR, a mixture combining 60 forward primers for TCR Vbeta segments and 13 reverse primers for TCR Jbeta segments was used. The CDR3 region of rearranged TCR beta genes was amplified from genomic DNA by a multiplex PCR assay. The amplified TCR beta libraries were sequenced on the Illumina HiSeq System as 87-base-pair reads. As for the authors' bioinformatics: In a later analysis, 77 million or so unique TCR beta chains were counted across the roughly 610 repertoires, and about 10 million of these chains were shared by at least two donors. A nearest-neighbor algorithm error-corrected the raw reads and collapsed the reads into unique sequences, merging closely related sequences to remove PCR and sequencing errors. Alignment of CDR3 sequences to IMGT reference sequences was used to assign V, D and J gene segments. For a sequence to be retained, a match of at least six nucleotides was required to both a V gene segment and a J gene segment. A rearrangement counted as productive if the CDR3 had no stop codons and remained in frame with V and J, and every other rearrangement counted as non-productive. Following IMGT convention, CDR3 was defined as the stretch from the second conserved V-encoded cysteine up to the conserved J-encoded phenylalanine. Sequences without an unambiguous match to a single V gene segment were excluded from the earlier analysis of several hundred of the donors. In an earlier analysis of approximately 610 of the donors, V segments were called functional above 56.7% productive rearrangements and were called segregating when the between-donor standard deviation exceeded 5%. A statistical classification framework was built for diagnosing cytomegalovirus status from the catalog of TCR beta chain sequences. In a later analysis, V and J genes were assigned by comparing TCR nucleotide sequences against IMGT/GENE-DB human TR gene sequences. Using the TCRdist pipeline, a later analysis assigned CDR3 sequences along with most-parsimonious VDJ recombination scenarios. In a later analysis, every TCR beta chain was defined by the combination of its CDR3 amino acid sequence and its V-gene family, and reads without a unique V-gene family were dropped. In a later analysis, 500 to 700 highly shared, low-generation-probability nucleotide sequences were removed to address suspected cross-contamination and a sequencing artifact. In a later analysis, a clonal expansion index was calculated for each public chain from normalized within-repertoire ranks of inferred template counts. Generation probabilities in a later analysis came from a VDJ recombination model fitted to out-of-frame rearrangements, and those results were checked against IGoR. A later analysis scored TCR-TCR, TCR-HLA and TCR-CMV co-occurrence with hypergeometric tests, applying a repertoire-size bias correction to TCR pairs. To estimate false discovery rates, a later analysis permuted the HLA or CMV assignments 20 times. In a later analysis, co-occurring TCRs were grouped using DBSCAN, and TCRdist sequence similarity was added for clustering within HLA-allele-positive subsets. Repertoires with fewer than 30,000 or more than 120,000 public chains were left out of co-occurrence clustering, as were four to six repertoires with anomalous nucleotide sharing. What TCRdb holds here is the immuneACCESS table cut down to in-frame rearrangements. Part of the clones is not present; checked against another copy, under half of the missing clones reflect an unresolved V gene, and the others are unexplained. That table furnishes V, J and clone size, whereas the DNA furnished D and trimming. The sample data list approximately 140,000 clones, and 70% to 75% of these were observed just once. The ten largest account for about 15% of the sample.

Looking up the germline V gene yields CDR1 SGHDN and CDR2 FVKESK. Trimming takes 0 bases from V and 5 bases from J, and the germline ends sit 11 bases apart. Taken from cysteine to phenylalanine, the CDR3 has 14 residues. The sequence is cut down to CDR3 DNA, 42 bases in frame from base 1. This sample was included in a study of cytomegalovirus exposure and HLA in healthy donors (dated 2017 in TCRdb). Describing the broader study: According to an earlier analysis of 587 of the donors, 150 million to 200 million T cells yielded 95 million to 140 million unique TCR beta sequences and about 300 Gb of sequence data. An early release covering 550 to 700 HLA-typed donors comprised 250 to 350 gigabases of sequencing data and 65 million to 100 million unique TCR sequences. Of the roughly 400 genotyped donors, about 84% fell in the genetic ancestry cluster associated with self-reported Caucasian donors. The study aimed to test whether signatures of past pathogen exposure could be identified by cataloging public T cell receptors. The study profiled the T cell repertoires of some 610 subjects by immunosequencing and related them to cytomegalovirus serostatus. Along with the approximately 650-subject first cohort, a separate validation cohort of over a hundred different subjects was used. To predict cytomegalovirus infection status, the study brought together high-throughput TCR immunosequencing, statistical association of individual TCRs with disease status, and machine learning. A later analysis re-analyzed previously published TCR beta repertoires from roughly 600 donors and added high-resolution HLA genotyping to study TCR occurrence patterns. Rather than using new phenotypic data, the later analysis identified candidate immune exposures from TCR beta sequences and from how often those sequences occurred across donors. To decide whether each TCR beta V gene segment behaved as functional or pseudogenic, an earlier analysis of several hundred of the donors relied on high-throughput TCR beta sequencing. Donor age, sex, ethnicity and CMV serostatus were compiled together with the repertoire data. In a later genetic analysis, genome-wide SNP genotypes for about three fifths of the 666 donors were used, and that subset was treated as a discovery cohort. All discovery cohort repertoires had been generated using a single sequencing platform. HLA typing covered class I and class II loci at four-digit resolution. The number of donors typed differed by locus, with 629-630 for A, B, C, DRB1 and DQB1, around 500 for DQA1, 600 to 610 for DPA1, and approximately 470 for DPB1. A handful of DR-DQ haplotypes were handled as single units for association and clustering because linkage in the cohort was strong. Among roughly 400 genotyped donors of the cohort, an average of roughly 230,000 unique TCR beta nucleotide sequences was sequenced per donor, of which roughly 17% were non-productive.

The paper as a whole reports these results and caveats: According to a later genetic analysis, donors in an Asian-associated ancestry cluster had fewer N-insertions in productive TCRs than the approximately 700-donor mean. The cohort was sequenced for TCR beta chains only, and without alpha or paired-chain data the features that could be detected were limited. Immune exposure information for the cohort was limited to CMV serostatus. The 87-base-pair reads could not distinguish some IMGT-functional V segments, including TRBV6-2 and TRBV6-3, so those segments were excluded. An association between a missense DCLRE1C variant and V-gene and J-gene trimming of TCR beta chains was found in a later genetic analysis and replicated in an independent cohort. A total of 164 TCR beta chains were listed by the study as associated with cytomegalovirus. The authors suggested that the approach could potentially be generalized to other disease states and immunological phenotypes. The classifier was reported to diagnose cytomegalovirus status with high specificity and sensitivity in both the original cohort and the validation cohort. Strong co-occurrence of HLA alleles, especially DR and DQ, made assigning TCR associations to individual alleles difficult. Specific HLA alleles were associated with some 15,000 TCR beta sequences at a false discovery rate of 0.05 in a later analysis. Because some donors lacked HLA typing at each locus, the association tests relied only on the typed subset. The earlier analysis of a few hundred of the donors excluded some 15 rarely observed V segments, including chromosome 9 orphons, because counts were too low. Most CMV-associated TCR beta chains appeared to be HLA-restricted in a later analysis, and the HLA associations seemed to be driven largely by CMV exposure. In vitro tests confirmed that three of the cytomegalovirus-associated TCR beta chains recognize cytomegalovirus antigens. In an earlier analysis of more than 500 of the donors, most TCR beta V segments appeared in productive rearrangements about 87% or about 30% of the time, broadly matching IMGT annotations. Most TCR sequences were seen in very few donors, while some public TCRs were found in many individuals. A cluster of highly shared sequence variants was judged likely to represent a technical artifact of the sequencing pipeline. In a later analysis, TCR association rates were found to vary across HLA loci, with the most associated TCRs seen for DRB1 alleles and the fewest for HLA-C alleles. A further reported finding was that TCR beta sequences accurately predicted the HLA-A and HLA-B alleles for most subjects in the first cohort. The presence/absence analyses assumed that sequencing depth was roughly uniform across donors, and that assumption may not be true. Linkage disequilibrium might explain the correlated functional status among segregating V segments, but an unknown experimental factor could not be excluded. A later analysis found that HLA-associated TCR beta chains were more clonally expanded and had lower generation probabilities than equally common non-associated chains. Several of the top co-occurrence clusters appeared to be linked to parvovirus B19, influenza, CMV and Epstein-Barr virus, according to a later analysis.

The sample consisted of PBMCs. The chain employs TRBV14 and TRBJ2-7, and possibly TRBD2, on 6 matching bases. The sequence was collected from a human donor in good health. At the DNA level, the sequence is TGTGCCAGCAGCCAAGATGCAGCGGGCCACGAGCAGTACTTC. Its coded protein is CASSQDAAGHEQYF.